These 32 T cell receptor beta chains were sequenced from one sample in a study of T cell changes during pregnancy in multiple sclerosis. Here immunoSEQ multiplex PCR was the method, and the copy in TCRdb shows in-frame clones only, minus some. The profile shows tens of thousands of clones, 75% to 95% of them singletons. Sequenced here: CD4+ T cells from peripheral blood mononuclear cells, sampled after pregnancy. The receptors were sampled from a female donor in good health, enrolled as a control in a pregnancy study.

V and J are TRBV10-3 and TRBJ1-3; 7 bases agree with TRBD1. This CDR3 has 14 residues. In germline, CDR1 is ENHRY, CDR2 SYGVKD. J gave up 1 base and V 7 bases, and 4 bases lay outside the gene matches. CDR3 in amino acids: CAITGQASGNTIYF. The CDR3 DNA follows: TGTGCCATCACTGGACAGGCATCTGGAAACACCATATATTTT.

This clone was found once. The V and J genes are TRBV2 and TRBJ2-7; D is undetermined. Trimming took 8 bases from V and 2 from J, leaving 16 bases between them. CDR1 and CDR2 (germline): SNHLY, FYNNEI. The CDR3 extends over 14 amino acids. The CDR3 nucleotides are TGTGCCAGCCGGCGGAGCCATAACACCTACGAGCAGTACTTC. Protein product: CASRRSHNTYEQYF.

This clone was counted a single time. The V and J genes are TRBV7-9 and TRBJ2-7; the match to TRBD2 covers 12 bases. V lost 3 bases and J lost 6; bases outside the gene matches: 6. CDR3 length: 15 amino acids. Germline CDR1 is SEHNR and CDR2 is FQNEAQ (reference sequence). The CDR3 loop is CASSFLTSGGSEQYF. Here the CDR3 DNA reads TGTGCCAGCAGCTTCCTGACTAGCGGGGGATCCGAGCAGTACTTC.

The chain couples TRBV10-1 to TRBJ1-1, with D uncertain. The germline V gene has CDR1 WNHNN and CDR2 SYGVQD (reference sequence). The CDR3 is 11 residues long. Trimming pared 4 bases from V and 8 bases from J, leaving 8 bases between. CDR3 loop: CASSGEREAFF. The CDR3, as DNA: TGCGCCAGCAGTGGGGAGAGGGAAGCTTTCTTT.

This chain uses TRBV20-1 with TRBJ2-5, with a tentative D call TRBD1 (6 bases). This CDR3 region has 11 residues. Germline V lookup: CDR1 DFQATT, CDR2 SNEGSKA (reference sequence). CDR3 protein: CRGDTKETQYF. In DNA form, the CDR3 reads TGCAGGGGGGACACGAAAGAGACCCAGTACTTC.

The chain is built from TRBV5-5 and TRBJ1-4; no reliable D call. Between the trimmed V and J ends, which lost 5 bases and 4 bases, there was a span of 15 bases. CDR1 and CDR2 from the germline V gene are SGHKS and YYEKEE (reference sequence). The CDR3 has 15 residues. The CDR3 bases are TGTGCCAGCAGATTTCCATTTACAGATAATGAAAAACTGTTTTTT. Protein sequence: CASRFPFTDNEKLFF.

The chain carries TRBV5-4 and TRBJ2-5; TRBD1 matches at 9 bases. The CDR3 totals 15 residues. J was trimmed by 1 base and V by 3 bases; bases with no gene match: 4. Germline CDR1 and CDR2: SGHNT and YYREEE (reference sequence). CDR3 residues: CASSYGQGIQETQYF. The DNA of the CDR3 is TGTGCCAGCAGCTACGGACAGGGGATCCAAGAGACCCAGTACTTC.

In DNA, the CDR3 is TGTGCCAGTAGTACCCAGGGGGCCACCGGGGAGCTGTTTTTT. As protein: CASSTQGATGELFF. The chain employs TRBV19 and TRBJ2-2; 8 bases line up with TRBD1. Trimming removed 4 bases from V and 4 bases from J; junction bases left unmatched: 2. This CDR3 is 14 amino acids long. The germline CDR1 and CDR2 sequences are LNHDA and SQIVND (reference sequence). Together with reference TRBV19 and TRBJ2-2, the CDR3 gives the full variable domain: DGGITQSPKYLFRKEGQNVTLSCEQNLNHDAMYWYRQDPGQGLRLIYYSQIVNDFQKGDIAEGYSVSREKKESFPLTVTSAQKNPTAFYLCASSTQGATGELFFGEGSRLTVL.

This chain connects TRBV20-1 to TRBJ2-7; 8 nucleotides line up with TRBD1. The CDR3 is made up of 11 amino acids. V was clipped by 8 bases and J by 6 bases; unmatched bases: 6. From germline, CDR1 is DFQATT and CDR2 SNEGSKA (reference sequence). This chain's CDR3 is CSQGAPLEQYF. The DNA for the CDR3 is TGCAGTCAGGGGGCCCCCCTCGAGCAGTACTTC.

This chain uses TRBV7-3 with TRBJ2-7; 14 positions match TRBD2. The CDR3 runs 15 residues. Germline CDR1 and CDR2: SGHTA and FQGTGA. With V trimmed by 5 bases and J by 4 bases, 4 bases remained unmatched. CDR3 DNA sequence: TGTGCCAGCAGCCCAGGGACTAGCGGGAGATACGAGCAGTACTTC. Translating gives CASSPGTSGRYEQYF. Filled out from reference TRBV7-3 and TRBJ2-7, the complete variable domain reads GAGVSQTPSNKVTEKGKYVELRCDPISGHTALYWYRQSLGQGPEFLIYFQGTGAADDSGLPNDRFFAVRPEGSVSTLKIQRTERGDSAVYLCASSPGTSGRYEQYFGPGTRLTVT.

The CDR3 bases are TGTGCCAGTAGACAGGGGGGGGCCTACGAGCAGTACTTC. It codes for CASRQGGAYEQYF. The V call is TRBV19, the J call TRBJ2-7; perhaps TRBD1 as D (8 bases). Trimming pared 6 bases from V and 2 bases from J, leaving 11 bases between. Germline V gene data show CDR1 as LNHDA and CDR2 as SQIVND (reference sequence). CDR3 size: 13 residues.

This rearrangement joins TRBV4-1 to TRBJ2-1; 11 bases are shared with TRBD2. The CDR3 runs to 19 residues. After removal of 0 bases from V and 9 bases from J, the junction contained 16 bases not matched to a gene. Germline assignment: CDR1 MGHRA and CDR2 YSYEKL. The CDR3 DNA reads TGCGCCAGCAGCCAAGAAGGGTTTTTAGCGGGAGGGCCCGTTTGTGAGCAGTTCTTC. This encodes CASSQEGFLAGGPVCEQFF.

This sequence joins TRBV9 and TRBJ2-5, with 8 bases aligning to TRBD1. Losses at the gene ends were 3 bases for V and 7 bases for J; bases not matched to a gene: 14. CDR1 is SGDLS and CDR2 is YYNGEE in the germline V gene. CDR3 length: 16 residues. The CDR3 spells CASSGGTGLLRGTQYF. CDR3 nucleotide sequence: TGTGCCAGCAGCGGAGGGACAGGTTTACTTCGCGGGACCCAGTACTTC.

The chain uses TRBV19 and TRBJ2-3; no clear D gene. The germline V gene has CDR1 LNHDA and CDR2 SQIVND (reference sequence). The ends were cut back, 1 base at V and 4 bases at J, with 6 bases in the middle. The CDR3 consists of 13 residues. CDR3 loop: CASSIAVADTQYF. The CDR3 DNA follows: TGTGCCAGTAGTATAGCCGTAGCAGATACGCAGTATTTT. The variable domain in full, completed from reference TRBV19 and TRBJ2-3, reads DGGITQSPKYLFRKEGQNVTLSCEQNLNHDAMYWYRQDPGQGLRLIYYSQIVNDFQKGDIAEGYSVSREKKESFPLTVTSAQKNPTAFYLCASSIAVADTQYFGPGTRLTVL.

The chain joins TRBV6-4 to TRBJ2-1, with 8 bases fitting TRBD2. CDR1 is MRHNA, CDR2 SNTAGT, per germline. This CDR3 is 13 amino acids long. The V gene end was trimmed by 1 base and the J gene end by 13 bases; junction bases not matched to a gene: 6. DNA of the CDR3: TGTGCCAGCAGTGACTTCGCGGGGGGCCCCCAGTTCTTC. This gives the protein CASSDFAGGPQFF.

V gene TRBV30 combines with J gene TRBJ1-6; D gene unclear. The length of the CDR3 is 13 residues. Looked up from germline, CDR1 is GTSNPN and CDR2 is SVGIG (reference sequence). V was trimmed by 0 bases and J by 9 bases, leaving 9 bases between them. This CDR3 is CAWSVEGSSPLHF. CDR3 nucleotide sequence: TGTGCCTGGAGTGTAGAGGGAAGTTCACCCCTCCACTTT.

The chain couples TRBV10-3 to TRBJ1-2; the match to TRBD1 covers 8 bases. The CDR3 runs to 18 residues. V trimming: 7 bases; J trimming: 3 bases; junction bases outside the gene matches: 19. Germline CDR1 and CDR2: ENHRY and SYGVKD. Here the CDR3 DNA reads TGTGCCATCAAGTTGGTACTGACAGCAGGGGGCAAAGACTATGGCTACACCTTC. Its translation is CAIKLVLTAGGKDYGYTF.

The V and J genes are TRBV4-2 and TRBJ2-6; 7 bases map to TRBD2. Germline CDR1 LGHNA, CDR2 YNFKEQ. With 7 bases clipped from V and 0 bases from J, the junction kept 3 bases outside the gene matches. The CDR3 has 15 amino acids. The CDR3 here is CASTGGSSGANVLTF. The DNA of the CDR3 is TGTGCCAGCACCGGGGGGAGCTCTGGGGCCAACGTCCTGACTTTC.

The CDR3 nucleotides read TGTGCCAGCAGTAGGCGCTCCGGGGAGACCCAGTACTTC. It yields the protein CASSRRSGETQYF. The rearrangement joins TRBV25-1 to TRBJ2-5; D is uncertain. Trimming removed 5 bases from V and 5 bases from J, with 12 bases in between. This CDR3 is built from 13 residues. Germline V gene lookup returns CDR1 MGHDK and CDR2 SYGVNS. Full variable domain (remainder filled in from reference TRBV25-1 and TRBJ2-5): EADIYQTPRYLVIGTGKKITLECSQTMGHDKMYWYQQDPGMELHLIHYSYGVNSTEKGDLSSESTVSRIRTEHFPLTLESARPSHTSQYLCASSRRSGETQYFGPGTRLLVL.

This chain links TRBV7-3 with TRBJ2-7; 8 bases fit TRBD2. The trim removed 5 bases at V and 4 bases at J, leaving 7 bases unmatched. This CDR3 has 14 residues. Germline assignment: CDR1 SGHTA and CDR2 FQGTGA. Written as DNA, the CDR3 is TGTGCCAGCAGCCCTCCCGGGACTAGGTACGAGCAGTACTTC. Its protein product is CASSPPGTRYEQYF.

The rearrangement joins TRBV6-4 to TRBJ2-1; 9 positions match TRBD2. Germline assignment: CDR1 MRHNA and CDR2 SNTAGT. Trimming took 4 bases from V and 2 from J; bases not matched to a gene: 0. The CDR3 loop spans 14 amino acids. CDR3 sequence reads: CASSGGGAYNEQFF. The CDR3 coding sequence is TGTGCCAGCAGTGGCGGGGGGGCCTACAATGAGCAGTTCTTC.

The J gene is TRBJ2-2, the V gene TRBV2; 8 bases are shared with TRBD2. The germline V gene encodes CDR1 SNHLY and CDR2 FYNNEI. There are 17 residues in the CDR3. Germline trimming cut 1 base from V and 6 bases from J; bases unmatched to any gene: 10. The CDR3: CASSEGQLAGSAGELFF. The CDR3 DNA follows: TGTGCCAGCAGTGAAGGGCAGTTAGCGGGATCCGCCGGGGAGCTGTTTTTT.

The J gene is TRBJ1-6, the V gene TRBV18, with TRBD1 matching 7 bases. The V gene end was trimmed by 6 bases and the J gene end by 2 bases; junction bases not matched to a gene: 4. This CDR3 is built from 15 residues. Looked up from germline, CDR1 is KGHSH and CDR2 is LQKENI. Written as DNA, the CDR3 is TGTGCCAGCTCCGCCGGGACAGCCTATAATTCACCCCTCCACTTT. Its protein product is CASSAGTAYNSPLHF.

This chain's CDR3 is CASSLGGRNTGELFF. The CDR3 nucleotides are TGTGCCAGCAGCTTAGGGGGGCGGAACACCGGGGAGCTGTTTTTT. This sequence joins TRBV7-2 and TRBJ2-2, with D possibly matching TRBD1 (6 bases). Germline CDR1 SGHTA, CDR2 FQGNSA. V was pared by 1 base and J by 1 base, with 7 bases between. The CDR3 sequence is 15 residues long.

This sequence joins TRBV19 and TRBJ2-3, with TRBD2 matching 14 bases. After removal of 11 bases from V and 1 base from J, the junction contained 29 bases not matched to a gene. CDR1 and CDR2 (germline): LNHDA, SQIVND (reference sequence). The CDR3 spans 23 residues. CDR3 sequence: CADLRDRGLWQGLAGACTDTQYF. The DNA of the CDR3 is TGTGCCGATCTAAGGGACAGGGGTTTATGGCAGGGACTAGCGGGGGCTTGCACAGATACGCAGTATTTT.

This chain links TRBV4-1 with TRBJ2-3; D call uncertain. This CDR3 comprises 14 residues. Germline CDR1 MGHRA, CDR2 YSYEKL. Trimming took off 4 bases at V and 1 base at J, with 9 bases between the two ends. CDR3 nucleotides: TGCGCCAGCAGCCCTCGTCGGGGCACAGATACGCAGTATTTT. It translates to CASSPRRGTDTQYF.

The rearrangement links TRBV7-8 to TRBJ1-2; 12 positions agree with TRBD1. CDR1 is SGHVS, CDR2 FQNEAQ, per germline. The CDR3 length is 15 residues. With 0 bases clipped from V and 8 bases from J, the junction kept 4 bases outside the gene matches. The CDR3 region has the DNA TGTGCCAGCAGCTTAGCGACGGGGACAGGGGGCGGCTACACCTTC. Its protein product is CASSLATGTGGGYTF.

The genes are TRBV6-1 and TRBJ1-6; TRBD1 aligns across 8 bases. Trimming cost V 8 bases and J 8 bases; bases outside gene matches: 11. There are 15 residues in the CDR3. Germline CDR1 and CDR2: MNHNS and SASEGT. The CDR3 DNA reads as TGTGCCAGCTGCCACAGGGGGTTTAGGGATTCACCCCTCCACTTT. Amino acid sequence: CASCHRGFRDSPLHF.

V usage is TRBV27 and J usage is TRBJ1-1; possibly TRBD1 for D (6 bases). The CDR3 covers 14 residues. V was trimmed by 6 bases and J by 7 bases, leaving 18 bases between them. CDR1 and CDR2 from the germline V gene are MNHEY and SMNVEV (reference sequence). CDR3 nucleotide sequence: TGTGCCAGCAGGCAACAGGGATTAACAAATGAAGCTTTCTTT. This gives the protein CASRQQGLTNEAFF.

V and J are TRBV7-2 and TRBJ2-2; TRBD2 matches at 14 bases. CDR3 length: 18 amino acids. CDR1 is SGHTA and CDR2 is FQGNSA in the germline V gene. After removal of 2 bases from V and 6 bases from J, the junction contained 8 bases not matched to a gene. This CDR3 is CASSLNPTSGRAPGELFF. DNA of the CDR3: TGTGCCAGCAGCTTAAACCCGACTAGCGGGAGGGCGCCCGGGGAGCTGTTTTTT.

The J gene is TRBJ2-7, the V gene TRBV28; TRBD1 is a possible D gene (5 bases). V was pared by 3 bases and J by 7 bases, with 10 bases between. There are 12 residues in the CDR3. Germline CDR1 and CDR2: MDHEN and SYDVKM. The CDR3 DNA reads TGTGCCAGCAGTTTGAGGCAGGGAGAGCAGTACTTC. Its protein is CASSLRQGEQYF.

The CDR3 region is CASSKATGTPPDTQYF. The CDR3 DNA reads as TGTGCCAGCAGCAAAGCGACCGGGACTCCTCCAGATACGCAGTATTTT. The genes are TRBV21-1 and TRBJ2-3; TRBD2 is the table's D call and was not checked against the DNA. TRBV21-1 is designated a pseudogene. This CDR3 has 16 amino acids.